These 26 T cell receptor beta chains were all obtained from the same sample, sequenced in a study of blood T cell repertoires in COVID-19. This table comes from immunoSEQ multiplex PCR, and its TCRdb copy is limited to in-frame clones, with some not included. The sample includes about 170,000 clones, around nine tenths of them seen just once. The material sequenced was PBMCs or T cells enriched from blood (not recorded which). The receptors here all came from a woman between 18 and 29 years old who had recovered from COVID-19.

This sequence joins TRBV3-1 (or the pseudogene TRBV3-2) and TRBJ2-1; weak D call: TRBD2 (6 bases). CDR1 is LGHDT and CDR2 is YNNKEL in the germline V gene (reference sequence). The CDR3 consists of 16 residues. The V end was cut by 4 bases, the J end by 2 bases, with 15 bases between. Here the CDR3 DNA reads TGTGCCAGCAGCCCTTACCCGGGACTTACCTACAATGAGCAGTTCTTC. Amino acids: CASSPYPGLTYNEQFF.

The chain recombines TRBV19 with TRBJ2-7; D gene uncertain. The CDR3 runs 13 residues. The germline CDR1 and CDR2 sequences are LNHDA and SQIVND (reference sequence). Trimming took off 7 bases at V and 0 bases at J, with 10 bases between the two ends. The CDR3 region is CASKAGSSYEQYF. In nucleotides, the CDR3 is TGTGCCAGTAAGGCAGGAAGCTCCTACGAGCAGTACTTC.

The chain uses TRBV4-1 and TRBJ2-4; D is possibly TRBD2 (6 bases). The CDR3 runs to 16 residues. The germline V gene encodes CDR1 MGHRA and CDR2 YSYEKL. The V end was cut by 3 bases, the J end by 1 base, with 13 bases between. CDR3 nucleotide sequence: TGCGCCAGCAGCCATTTGGCGGAGGGGGCCAAAAACATTCAGTACTTC. Translating it yields CASSHLAEGAKNIQYF.

This sequence joins TRBV19 and TRBJ1-5; a possible D gene is TRBD1 (6 bases). The CDR3 contains 16 residues. Germline assignment: CDR1 LNHDA and CDR2 SQIVND (reference sequence). Trimming stripped 2 bases from V and 4 bases from J, with 15 bases between. This CDR3 reads CASSIRLDSPNQPQHF. CDR3 nucleotides: TGTGCCAGTAGTATAAGGCTGGACAGCCCTAATCAGCCCCAGCATTTT.

V is TRBV27 and J is TRBJ2-3, with 14 bases fitting TRBD2. V lost 8 bases and J lost 5; bases outside the gene matches: 3. CDR1 and CDR2 from the germline V gene are MNHEY and SMNVEV (reference sequence). The CDR3 is 14 amino acids. CDR3 amino acids: CASGGLAGGDTQYF. CDR3 coding DNA: TGTGCCAGCGGTGGACTAGCGGGGGGAGATACGCAGTATTTT.

This clone came up a few times. J is TRBJ2-2 and V is TRBV5-6; TRBD1 might be the D (5 bases). The CDR3 sequence is 13 residues long. V was cut by 0 bases and J by 7 bases, with 7 bases left in between. Germline V gene sequence: CDR1 SGHDT, CDR2 YYEEEE. In DNA form, the CDR3 reads TGTGCCAGCAGCTTGGAGGGGTTCGGGGAGCTGTTTTTT. Protein product: CASSLEGFGELFF.

CDR3 residues: CASSIPGGHGYTF. Here the CDR3 DNA reads TGTGCCAGTAGTATACCAGGGGGCCATGGCTACACCTTC. This chain uses TRBV19 with TRBJ1-2; 8 bases match TRBD1. This CDR3 region has 13 residues. The germline V gene encodes CDR1 LNHDA and CDR2 SQIVND (reference sequence). Unmatched junction bases numbered 2, after V lost 2 bases and J lost 6 bases.

J is TRBJ1-6 and V is TRBV28; 8 nucleotides align to TRBD1. This CDR3 contains 15 residues. The junction had 8 bases not matched to a gene; V was cut back by 6 bases and J by 7 bases. Germline V lookup: CDR1 MDHEN, CDR2 SYDVKM. CDR3 nucleotides: TGTGCCAGCAGCGCGGGACAGGCCAACAATTCACCCCTCCACTTT. Its translation is CASSAGQANNSPLHF.

The V call is TRBV7-3, the J call TRBJ2-1; 8 positions match TRBD2. Germline assignment: CDR1 SGHTA and CDR2 FQGTGA. V lost 5 bases to trimming and J lost 8 bases; unmatched junction nucleotides: 8. The CDR3 is 14 residues long. This CDR3 reads CASSPGRALDEQFF. CDR3 DNA sequence: TGTGCCAGCAGCCCCGGGAGGGCCCTGGATGAGCAGTTCTTC. The whole variable domain, remainder taken from reference TRBV7-3 and TRBJ2-1, is GAGVSQTPSNKVTEKGKYVELRCDPISGHTALYWYRQSLGQGPEFLIYFQGTGAADDSGLPNDRFFAVRPEGSVSTLKIQRTERGDSAVYLCASSPGRALDEQFFGPGTRLTVL.

Regarding this clone: A much larger clone differs from this one at a single base, so this may be a read error. V is TRBV5-4 and J is TRBJ2-7; a possible D gene is TRBD1 (6 bases). From germline, CDR1 is SGHNT and CDR2 YYREEE (reference sequence). V lost 1 base and J lost 2, with 7 bases in between. This CDR3 has 13 residues. CDR3 DNA: TGTGCCAGCAGCTTGACAGGGACCTACGAGCAGTACTTC. It translates to CASSLTGTYEQYF. Full variable domain (rest looked up from reference TRBV5-4 and TRBJ2-7): ETGVTQSPTHLIKTRGQQVTLRCSSQSGHNTVSWYQQALGQGPQFIFQYYREEENGRGNFPPRFSGLQFPNYSSELNVNALELDDSALYLCASSLTGTYEQYFGPGTRLTVT.

In DNA, the CDR3 is TGTGCCAGCAGCTCGTCACTAGCGGGAATGGGGACCCAGTACTTC. This gives the protein CASSSSLAGMGTQYF. The V and J genes are TRBV28 and TRBJ2-5, with 10 bases that match TRBD2. The CDR3 is 15 residues long. The V gene's germline CDR1 is MDHEN and CDR2 SYDVKM. Germline trimming cut 6 bases from V and 7 bases from J; bases unmatched to any gene: 11.

This chain links TRBV9 with TRBJ2-3, with D unresolved. V dropped 0 bases and J dropped 7 bases, with 9 bases sitting between them. CDR1 and CDR2 from the germline V gene are SGDLS and YYNGEE. The CDR3 covers 13 residues. The CDR3 region is CASSVVGANTQYF. CDR3 in DNA: TGTGCCAGCAGCGTAGTAGGAGCAAATACGCAGTATTTT.

The V call is TRBV4-3, the J call TRBJ1-4, with 7 bases aligning to TRBD1. CDR3 length: 14 residues. CDR1 is LGHNA, CDR2 YSLEER, per germline. With 3 bases clipped from V and 8 bases from J, the junction kept 6 bases outside the gene matches. The CDR3 region has the DNA TGCGCCAGCAGCCAGGACAGGCATCGGGAAAAACTGTTTTTT. Amino acids: CASSQDRHREKLFF.

This sequence joins TRBV6-5 and TRBJ1-2, with 9 positions matching TRBD1. V trimming: 7 bases; J trimming: 3 bases; junction bases outside the gene matches: 6. Germline values: CDR1 MNHEY, CDR2 SVGAGI. The CDR3 loop spans 14 amino acids. CDR3 protein: CASKGTGRDYGYTF. For the CDR3, the DNA is TGTGCCAGCAAGGGGACAGGGAGGGACTATGGCTACACCTTC.

This chain links TRBV4-1 with TRBJ2-5, with 14 bases that match TRBD2. The CDR3 has 18 residues. V lost 3 bases to trimming and J lost 3 bases; unmatched junction nucleotides: 9. Germline CDR1 and CDR2: MGHRA and YSYEKL. This chain's CDR3 is CASSHTDPTSGREETQYF. In DNA form, the CDR3 reads TGCGCCAGCAGCCATACAGACCCGACTAGCGGGAGGGAAGAGACCCAGTACTTC.

V usage is TRBV9 and J usage is TRBJ2-5; maybe TRBD1 (5 bases). CDR3 size: 15 residues. The V end lost 3 bases, the J end lost 3 bases, and 15 bases lay between the germline ends. Germline V gene data show CDR1 as SGDLS and CDR2 as YYNGEE. In nucleotides, the CDR3 is TGTGCCAGCAGCGCCAGGACACTTTATAAAGAGACCCAGTACTTC. It yields the protein CASSARTLYKETQYF.

The genes are TRBV6-4 and TRBJ2-2, with TRBD1 identical over 11 bases. The ends lost 0 bases at V and 6 bases at J; junction bases unmatched: 3. CDR1 is MRHNA, CDR2 SNTAGT, per germline. The length of the CDR3 is 16 residues. CDR3 nucleotide sequence: TGTGCCAGCAGTGACTCTCCGGGACAGGGGGCCGGGGAGCTGTTTTTT. Encoded protein: CASSDSPGQGAGELFF.

The gene calls are TRBV11-2 and TRBJ1-1, with 9 bases aligning to TRBD1. The V gene end was trimmed by 3 bases and the J gene end by 3 bases; junction bases not matched to a gene: 5. There are 15 residues in the CDR3. Germline V gives CDR1 SGHAT, CDR2 FQNNGV. CDR3 bases: TGTGCCAGCAGCTTCATACAGGGGGCGGACACTGAAGCTTTCTTT. Translated: CASSFIQGADTEAFF.

The chain recombines TRBV6-5 with TRBJ2-7; TRBD1 might be the D (5 bases). Trimming shortened V by 4 bases and J by 4 bases, and 8 bases separated the two germline ends. Germline V CDR1 and CDR2: MNHEY, SVGAGI. This CDR3 has 12 amino acids. CDR3 nucleotide sequence: TGTGCCAGCAGTTGGGGCTCTTACGAGCAGTACTTC. It translates to CASSWGSYEQYF.

This chain connects TRBV18 to TRBJ1-3; no reliable D call. In germline, CDR1 is KGHSH, CDR2 LQKENI. The CDR3 runs 15 residues. Trimming took off 6 bases at V and 0 bases at J, with 12 bases between the two ends. CDR3 residues: CASSLSEVSGNTIYF. In DNA form, the CDR3 reads TGTGCCAGCTCGCTGTCAGAGGTCTCTGGAAACACCATATATTTT.

The chain recombines TRBV18 with TRBJ2-7, with 7 bases that match TRBD1. The ends lost 6 bases at V and 5 bases at J; junction bases unmatched: 7. Germline-derived CDR1 and CDR2 are KGHSH and LQKENI. The CDR3 loop spans 13 amino acids. The CDR3 coding sequence is TGTGCCAGCTCTCCCGGACAGGCGGACGAGCAGTACTTC. This codes for CASSPGQADEQYF.

The chain is built from TRBV7-9 and TRBJ1-5; 7 bases are shared with TRBD1. This CDR3 has 15 amino acids. Germline V gives CDR1 SEHNR, CDR2 FQNEAQ (reference sequence). The J segment lost 2 bases and the V segment lost 6 bases, leaving 7 bases of the junction unmatched. CDR3 nucleotide sequence: TGTGCCAGCAGTCCGACAGGGTCCGGCAATCAGCCCCAGCATTTT. Translated: CASSPTGSGNQPQHF.

CDR3 region: CAWSLIGREIDTQYF. The CDR3 DNA sequence: TGTGCCTGGAGCCTAATAGGGCGGGAGATAGATACGCAGTATTTT. The chain uses TRBV30 and TRBJ2-3; 7 bases agree with TRBD2. The junction had 11 bases not matched to a gene; V was cut back by 3 bases and J by 5 bases. The CDR3 consists of 15 residues. Germline V gene data show CDR1 as GTSNPN and CDR2 as SVGIG (reference sequence).

In DNA, the CDR3 is TGTGCCAGCGGCCCGAGGGACAGGGGAGGGGATAATGAGCAGTTCTTC. It specifies CASGPRDRGGDNEQFF. This chain links TRBV28 with TRBJ2-1; TRBD1 matches 10 bases. Trimming took 8 bases from V and 7 from J; bases not matched to a gene: 14. CDR1 is MDHEN, CDR2 SYDVKM, per germline. The CDR3 extends over 16 amino acids.

The V gene is TRBV10-2, the J gene TRBJ2-2; no reliable D call. CDR3 size: 13 residues. V lost 8 bases, J lost 2 bases, and 9 bases lay in between. Germline V gene sequence: CDR1 WSHSY, CDR2 SAAADI. In DNA, the CDR3 is TGCGCCAGCTCTGGCTTCAACACCGGGGAGCTGTTTTTT. Its protein product is CASSGFNTGELFF.

This clone showed up just once. This chain joins TRBV7-9 and TRBJ2-1, with 12 positions matching TRBD1. V lost 5 bases to trimming and J lost 5 bases; unmatched junction nucleotides: 10. The CDR3 runs 17 residues. Germline V lookup: CDR1 SEHNR, CDR2 FQNEAQ (reference sequence). The CDR3 loop reads CASSPSFGTGGHNEQFF. The CDR3 region has the DNA TGTGCCAGCAGCCCCTCGTTCGGGACAGGGGGCCACAATGAGCAGTTCTTC.